The source of this TCR beta chain is a study of immune evolution from preneoplasia to lung adenocarcinoma. General study findings and limits: Clonality was highest in normal lung, lower in later-stage lesions apparently. From normal lung to invasive adenocarcinoma, top clone frequencies appeared to decrease.

Patients had resection in Japan or China between about 2013 and 2017. Each case's diagnosis was confirmed by two pathologists on H&E. Some clones are missing from TCRdb's copy, which holds only in-frame ones; the method was immunoSEQ multiplex PCR. The sample has 7,700 or so clones; 75% to 85% are singletons. In this sample, this clone turned up a few times. Its antigen is unknown. This TCR derives from a person between 65 and 80 years old with lung adenocarcinoma. The sequencing input was FFPE adjacent normal lung tissue.

CDR3 residues: CASSPGQVTYGYTF. CDR3 sequence (DNA): TGTGCCAGCAGTCCGGGACAGGTCACCTATGGCTACACCTTC. The chain has TRBV28 and TRBJ1-2; TRBD1 agrees at 8 bases. V was clipped by 5 bases and J by 4 bases; unmatched bases: 6. The CDR3 consists of 14 residues. The germline CDR1 and CDR2 sequences are MDHEN and SYDVKM.